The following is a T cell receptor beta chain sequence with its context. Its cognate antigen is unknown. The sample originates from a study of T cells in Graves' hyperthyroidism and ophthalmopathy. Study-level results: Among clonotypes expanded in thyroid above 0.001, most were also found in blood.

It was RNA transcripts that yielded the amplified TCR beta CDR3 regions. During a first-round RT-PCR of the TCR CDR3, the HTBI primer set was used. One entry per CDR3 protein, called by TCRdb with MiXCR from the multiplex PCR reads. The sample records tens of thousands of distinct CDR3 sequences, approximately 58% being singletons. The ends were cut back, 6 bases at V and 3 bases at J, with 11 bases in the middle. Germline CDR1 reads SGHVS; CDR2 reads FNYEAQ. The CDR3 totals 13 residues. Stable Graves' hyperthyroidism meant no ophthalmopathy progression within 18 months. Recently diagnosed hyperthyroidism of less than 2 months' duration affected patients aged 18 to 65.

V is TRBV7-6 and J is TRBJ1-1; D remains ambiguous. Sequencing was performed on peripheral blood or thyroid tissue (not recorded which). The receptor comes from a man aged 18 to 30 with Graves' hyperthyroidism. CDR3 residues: CASRGNQDTEAFF. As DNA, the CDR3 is TGTGCCAGCAGGGGGAATCAGGACACTGAAGCTTTCTTT.